What follows are 20 T cell receptor beta chains derived from one specimen sequenced in a study of blood T cell repertoires in COVID-19. Clones were sequenced by immunoSEQ multiplex PCR, and TCRdb holds only the in-frame ones, with some missing. The table shows more than 70,000 clones, with 86% occurring only once. The sample was peripheral blood. These TCRs come from a man of 80 years or more with active or convalescent COVID-19.

The chain carries TRBV7-3 and TRBJ1-2; TRBD1 agrees at 9 bases. Germline V CDR1 and CDR2: SGHTA, FQGTGA. This CDR3 contains 15 residues. The J segment lost 4 bases and the V segment lost 5 bases, leaving 8 bases of the junction unmatched. The CDR3 nucleotides are TGTGCCAGCAGCACAACGGGACAGGGACCCTATGGCTACACCTTC. Its translation is CASSTTGQGPYGYTF.

The chain combines TRBV6-2 or TRBV6-3 with TRBJ2-6, with TRBD2 identical over 12 bases. The CDR3 is 20 residues long. J gave up 0 bases and V 2 bases, and 8 bases lay outside the gene matches. CDR1 MNHEY and CDR2 SVGEGT come from the germline V gene. CDR3 sequence reads: CASSYDLAGGPYSGANVLTF. The DNA for the CDR3 is TGTGCCAGCAGTTACGATCTAGCGGGAGGGCCTTACTCTGGGGCCAACGTCCTGACTTTC.

In DNA form, the CDR3 reads TGTGCCAGCAGGTTGGCGGACTATGGCTACACCTTC. Translating gives CASRLADYGYTF. This chain joins TRBV2 and TRBJ1-2; D unresolved. Germline V gene sequence: CDR1 SNHLY, CDR2 FYNNEI. Trimming left V 6 bases short and J 3 bases short, with 8 bases between. The CDR3 is made up of 12 amino acids. Based on the CDR3 plus reference TRBV2 and TRBJ1-2, the full variable domain is EPEVTQTPSHQVTQMGQEVILRCVPISNHLYFYWYRQILGQKVEFLVSFYNNEISEKSEIFDDQFSVERPDGSNFTLKIRSTKLEDSAMYFCASRLADYGYTFGSGTRLTVV.

For the CDR3, the DNA is TGTGCCAGCAGCTTAGCTCCAGGGGATAATGAAAAACTGTTTTTT. Translating gives CASSLAPGDNEKLFF. The rearrangement joins TRBV7-2 to TRBJ1-4; possibly TRBD1 for D (6 bases). The CDR3 length is 15 residues. V lost 0 bases and J lost 4, with 9 bases in between. Looked up from germline, CDR1 is SGHTA and CDR2 is FQGNSA.

The rearrangement joins TRBV6-2 or TRBV6-3 to TRBJ2-7, with TRBD1 matching over 10 bases. Germline V lookup: CDR1 MNHEY, CDR2 SVGEGT. V was pared by 6 bases and J by 5 bases, with 10 bases of the junction left unmatched. This CDR3 is 15 amino acids long. As DNA, the CDR3 is TGTGCCAGCAGCCAAAGCGGGACAGGGGTCCACGAGCAGTACTTC. This codes for CASSQSGTGVHEQYF.

In this sample, this clone turned up a few times. This sample includes further DNA sequences coding for the same CDR3. This sequence joins TRBV4-2 and TRBJ2-5, with D possibly TRBD2 on 6 matching bases. The CDR3 totals 14 residues. Germline V lookup: CDR1 LGHNA, CDR2 YNFKEQ. V lost 3 bases and J 2 bases, leaving 10 bases between the germline ends. CDR3 DNA: TGTGCCAGCAGCCAGGGAGGTGGACAAGAGACCCAGTACTTC. It codes for CASSQGGGQETQYF.

In its sample, this clone was seen a few times. The genes are TRBV28 and TRBJ2-7; TRBD2 matches at 12 bases. CDR1 and CDR2 (germline): MDHEN, SYDVKM. J gave up 4 bases and V 6 bases, and 10 bases lay outside the gene matches. This CDR3 has 16 residues. CDR3 region: CASRSTGLAGRYEQYF. The DNA for the CDR3 is TGTGCCAGCAGATCCACCGGACTAGCGGGAAGGTACGAGCAGTACTTC.

The chain employs TRBV7-9 and TRBJ1-3; D ambiguous. The CDR3 consists of 19 residues. V was clipped by 6 bases and J by 0 bases, with 24 bases between them. The germline CDR1 and CDR2 sequences are SEHNR and FQNEAQ (reference sequence). In DNA form, the CDR3 reads TGTGCCAGCAGTGTCCCCGAGGGCCAACTTAGCGGCTCTGGAAACACCATATATTTT. It translates to CASSVPEGQLSGSGNTIYF.

The gene calls are TRBV30 and TRBJ2-5; D possibly corresponds to TRBD2 (6 bases). The CDR3 length is 19 residues. Deletions cut 3 bases from V and 7 bases from J, with 33 bases between. Germline V CDR1 and CDR2: GTSNPN, SVGIG (reference sequence). CDR3 amino acids: CAWSGPPRRGRGLRRTQYF. For the CDR3, the DNA is TGTGCCTGGAGCGGCCCTCCTAGGCGGGGCCGGGGACTTCGTCGGACCCAGTACTTC. Complete variable domain (other parts from reference TRBV30 and TRBJ2-5): SQTIHQWPATLVQPVGSPLSLECTVEGTSNPNLYWYRQAAGRGLQLLFYSVGIGQISSEVPQNLSASRPQDRQFILSSKKLLLSDSGFYLCAWSGPPRRGRGLRRTQYFGPGTRLLVL.

This clone showed up just once. The CDR3 loop is CASGRQASNYGYTF. The DNA of the CDR3 is TGTGCTAGTGGGCGACAGGCGTCGAACTATGGCTACACCTTC. The genes are TRBV12-5 and TRBJ1-2, with D tentatively TRBD1 (6 bases). The germline V and J ends were trimmed by 6 bases and 2 bases, with 13 bases remaining between them. This CDR3 has 14 residues. Germline V gene data show CDR1 as LGHNT and CDR2 as FRNRAP.

J is TRBJ2-7 and V is TRBV3-1 (or the pseudogene TRBV3-2), with 7 bases matching TRBD1. Germline loops: CDR1 LGHDT, CDR2 YNNKEL (reference sequence). This CDR3 contains 13 residues. Trimming removed 2 bases from V and 6 bases from J; junction bases left unmatched: 4. In DNA form, the CDR3 reads TGTGCCAGCAGCCAACCATACAGGGGCGAGCAGTACTTC. Its protein is CASSQPYRGEQYF.

The chain couples TRBV6-5 to TRBJ1-6; D remains ambiguous. Trimming removed 8 bases at V and 7 bases at J, with 12 bases between. Germline V gene lookup returns CDR1 MNHEY and CDR2 SVGAGI. This CDR3 spans 13 amino acids. The CDR3 bases are TGTGCCAGCTATCGGAGTCCCAATTCACCCCTCCACTTT. Translating it yields CASYRSPNSPLHF.

The J gene is TRBJ1-5, the V gene TRBV3-1 (or the pseudogene TRBV3-2); no definite D call. The CDR3 has 13 amino acids. CDR1 is LGHDT and CDR2 is YNNKEL in the germline V gene (reference sequence). V dropped 1 base and J dropped 6 bases, with 7 bases sitting between them. The CDR3 coding sequence is TGTGCCAGCAGCCAAGGGGAGAGTCAGCCCCAGCATTTT. This codes for CASSQGESQPQHF.

The gene calls are TRBV6-5 and TRBJ2-7; TRBD1 agrees at 8 bases. From germline, CDR1 is MNHEY and CDR2 SVGAGI. V dropped 4 bases and J dropped 4; count of bases not matched to a gene: 9. This CDR3 is 15 amino acids long. CDR3: CASSSGQVVPYEQYF. CDR3 coding DNA: TGTGCCAGCAGTTCGGGACAGGTTGTTCCGTACGAGCAGTACTTC.

This clone was seen once. The V call is TRBV9, the J call TRBJ2-2; the match to TRBD1 covers 7 bases. Trimming at V came to 4 bases and at J to 6 bases, leaving 9 bases not matched to a gene. The CDR3 length is 15 residues. Per germline, CDR1 SGDLS and CDR2 YYNGEE. In DNA, the CDR3 is TGTGCCAGCAGCAAAACCGACAGGGTTCCCGGGGAGCTGTTTTTT. It encodes CASSKTDRVPGELFF.

The chain uses TRBV7-6 and TRBJ2-1; the D gene is possibly TRBD2 (5 bases). Germline assignment: CDR1 SGHVS and CDR2 FNYEAQ. V dropped 3 bases and J dropped 2 bases, with 14 bases sitting between them. CDR3 length equals 16 residues. The CDR3 here is CASSFREGNAYNEQFF. CDR3 DNA sequence: TGTGCCAGCAGCTTTCGGGAAGGGAACGCCTACAATGAGCAGTTCTTC.

The chain recombines TRBV5-6 with TRBJ2-5, with a weak D call TRBD2 (6 bases). V lost 1 base and J 2 bases, leaving 15 bases between the germline ends. This CDR3 comprises 16 residues. The germline V gene has CDR1 SGHDT and CDR2 YYEEEE. Here the CDR3 DNA reads TGTGCCAGCAGCTTGAAGGGAGGAGGGATACAAGAGACCCAGTACTTC. Its protein product is CASSLKGGGIQETQYF.

The chain has TRBV7-9 and TRBJ2-5; 9 nucleotides align to TRBD1. CDR1 and CDR2 from the germline V gene are SEHNR and FQNEAQ (reference sequence). CDR3 length: 13 residues. Unmatched junction bases numbered 1, after V lost 6 bases and J lost 2 bases. CDR3 in amino acids: CASRGTGQETQYF. The CDR3 nucleotides read TGTGCCAGCAGAGGGACAGGGCAAGAGACCCAGTACTTC. Using reference TRBV7-9 and TRBJ2-5 for the parts outside the CDR3, the full variable domain is DTGVSQNPRHKITKRGQNVTFRCDPISEHNRLYWYRQTLGQGPEFLTYFQNEAQLEKSRLLSDRFSAERPKGSFSTLEIQRTEQGDSAMYLCASRGTGQETQYFGPGTRLLVL.

This sequence joins TRBV7-8 and TRBJ2-7; D may be TRBD1 (6 bases). Per germline, CDR1 SGHVS and CDR2 FQNEAQ. CDR3 length equals 16 residues. V lost 0 bases and J lost 0, with 12 bases in between. The CDR3 here is CASSLALQGGSYEQYF. In DNA form, the CDR3 reads TGTGCCAGCAGCTTAGCGTTGCAAGGGGGCTCCTACGAGCAGTACTTC.

The chain couples TRBV7-9 to TRBJ2-1; TRBD1 matches at 7 bases. Germline CDR1 reads SEHNR; CDR2 reads FQNEAQ (reference sequence). The CDR3 consists of 17 residues. The V and J ends lost 4 bases and 8 bases, in that order; junction bases with no gene match: 17. CDR3 residues: CASSSLTGTEKPYEQFF. CDR3 sequence (DNA): TGTGCCAGCAGCTCCCTAACCGGGACAGAAAAGCCTTATGAGCAGTTCTTC.